This entry lists 13 T cell receptor beta chains sequenced from one sample in a study of T-cell reconstitution after alpha-beta-depleted transplantation in children. Unique molecular identifiers tagged the TCRbeta library. TCRdb re-called the PCR reads through MiXCR, storing one row per CDR3 protein. The sample consists of about 980,000 distinct CDR3 sequences, 25% to 35% of them appearing once. The sample here was PBMCs, mostly from graft donor cells, taken 360 days after TCRalphabeta/CD19-depleted stem cell transplant. The receptors were gathered from a boy younger than two who had a stem cell transplant for SCID, so the T cells may come from the graft donor.

This clonotype was seen once. The gene calls are TRBV5-1 and TRBJ2-2, with D tentatively TRBD1 (5 bases). Germline CDR1 is SGHRS and CDR2 is YFSETQ. This CDR3 comprises 15 residues. V was pared by 4 bases and J by 0 bases, with 10 bases between. The CDR3: CASSQGFANTGELFF. The CDR3 nucleotides are TGCGCCAGCAGCCAGGGTTTTGCGAACACCGGGGAGCTGTTTTTT.

This clonotype appeared a few times. The CDR3 spells CASSQDRAPGVTGELFF. The DNA for the CDR3 is TGTGCCAGCAGCCAAGATCGGGCCCCCGGGGTCACCGGGGAGCTGTTTTTT. The chain uses TRBV4-2 and TRBJ2-2; a weak D match, TRBD2 (5 bases). The CDR3 runs to 17 residues. The ends were cut back, 0 bases at V and 4 bases at J, with 15 bases in the middle. CDR1 and CDR2 from the germline V gene are LGHNA and YNFKEQ.

The genes are TRBV29-1 and TRBJ2-7; D ambiguous. Trimming took 5 bases from V and 7 from J, leaving 12 bases between them. In germline, CDR1 is SQVTM, CDR2 ANQGSEA. The CDR3 is made up of 11 amino acids. The CDR3, as DNA: TGCAGCGTTAGGACGGGCTTGGAGCAGTACTTC. Translation: CSVRTGLEQYF.

Of note for this clonotype: This CDR3 is missing its conserved last phenylalanine or tryptophan, likely due to a read error. The chain employs TRBV5-1 and TRBJ1-2; D is unresolved. Germline loops: CDR1 SGHRS, CDR2 YFSETQ. V lost 0 bases and J 2 bases, leaving 8 bases between the germline ends. This CDR3 has 14 residues. The CDR3 sequence: CASSLVPENYGYTV. CDR3 coding DNA: TGCGCCAGCAGCTTGGTTCCAGAGAACTATGGCTACACCGTC.

This clonotype was observed at least ten times. The V gene is TRBV12-3 or TRBV12-4, the J gene TRBJ2-2; possibly TRBD1 for D (5 bases). Trimming left V 8 bases short and J 1 base short, with 14 bases between. The CDR3 extends over 15 amino acids. The CDR3: CASSLRTGNTGELFF. DNA of the CDR3: TGTGCCAGCTCATTGCGAACAGGGAACACCGGGGAGCTGTTTTTT.

The chain carries TRBV20-1 and TRBJ1-1; TRBD1 agrees at 7 bases. V lost 4 bases to trimming and J lost 0 bases; unmatched junction nucleotides: 8. The CDR3 has 15 residues. The germline CDR1 and CDR2 sequences are DFQATT and SNEGSKA (reference sequence). CDR3 sequence: CSAKEGAMMNTEAFF. The CDR3 nucleotides read TGCAGTGCTAAGGAGGGGGCGATGATGAACACTGAAGCTTTCTTT.

This clonotype was detected only a few times. The chain uses TRBV20-1 and TRBJ2-4; maybe TRBD2 (6 bases). The CDR3 sequence is 15 residues long. Looked up from germline, CDR1 is DFQATT and CDR2 is SNEGSKA (reference sequence). V was shortened by 3 bases and J by 2 bases, with 14 bases between the two germline ends. The CDR3 coding sequence is TGCAGTGCTAGCCCGGGGAGGTTAACCAAAAACATTCAGTACTTC. Translated, it gives CSASPGRLTKNIQYF.

Worth noting for this clonotype: One junction end disagrees with the germline gene, perhaps due to a read error. This chain connects TRBV3-1 to TRBJ2-3; no clear D. Germline CDR1 LGHDT, CDR2 YNNKEL (reference sequence). The CDR3 loop spans 12 amino acids. The CDR3 nucleotides are TGCGCCAGCAGCCACCTGGCAGATACGCAGTATTTT. It specifies CASSHLADTQYF.

This chain connects TRBV5-1 to TRBJ1-1; no reliable D call. The ends were cut back, 3 bases at V and 4 bases at J, with 16 bases in the middle. The CDR3 contains 15 residues. Germline V gene sequence: CDR1 SGHRS, CDR2 YFSETQ. The CDR3 region has the DNA TGCGCCAGCAGCTCCTGGGCGGGGTTAAGCACTGAAGCTTTCTTT. Amino acids: CASSSWAGLSTEAFF.

The V and J genes are TRBV15 and TRBJ2-3; TRBD2 matches 7 bases. Trimming removed 0 bases from V and 1 base from J; junction bases left unmatched: 4. The CDR3 runs to 16 residues. Looked up from germline, CDR1 is LNHNV and CDR2 is YYDKDF (reference sequence). CDR3 in DNA: TGTGCCACCAGCAGAGATCATGCGGGGGGCACAGATACGCAGTATTTT. It encodes CATSRDHAGGTDTQYF.

This chain links TRBV20-1 with TRBJ2-5; the match to TRBD1 covers 9 bases. The CDR3 contains 13 residues. Trimming removed 6 bases from V and 5 bases from J; junction bases left unmatched: 7. CDR1 is DFQATT and CDR2 is SNEGSKA in the germline V gene (reference sequence). CDR3 nucleotide sequence: TGCAGTGCCCAGGGACAGGGCCCTGAGACCCAGTACTTC. Translated: CSAQGQGPETQYF.

This clonotype has just a few counts. The chain combines TRBV4-1 with TRBJ1-3, with D maybe TRBD1 (6 bases). The CDR3 runs to 16 residues. CDR1 MGHRA and CDR2 YSYEKL come from the germline V gene. Trimming took off 5 bases at V and 0 bases at J, with 14 bases between the two ends. In nucleotides, the CDR3 is TGCGCCAGCAGCGTTGGGGGCCGCAGCTCTGGAAACACCATATATTTT. It is translated as CASSVGGRSSGNTIYF.

The CDR3, as DNA: TGCAGTGCTTCGGGACGGTACACTGAAGCTTTCTTT. Residues: CSASGRYTEAFF. The chain couples TRBV20-1 to TRBJ1-1; tentative D call: TRBD1 (5 bases). Per the germline V gene, CDR1 is DFQATT and CDR2 is SNEGSKA (reference sequence). Deletions cut 5 bases from V and 3 bases from J, with 10 bases between. The length of the CDR3 is 12 residues.